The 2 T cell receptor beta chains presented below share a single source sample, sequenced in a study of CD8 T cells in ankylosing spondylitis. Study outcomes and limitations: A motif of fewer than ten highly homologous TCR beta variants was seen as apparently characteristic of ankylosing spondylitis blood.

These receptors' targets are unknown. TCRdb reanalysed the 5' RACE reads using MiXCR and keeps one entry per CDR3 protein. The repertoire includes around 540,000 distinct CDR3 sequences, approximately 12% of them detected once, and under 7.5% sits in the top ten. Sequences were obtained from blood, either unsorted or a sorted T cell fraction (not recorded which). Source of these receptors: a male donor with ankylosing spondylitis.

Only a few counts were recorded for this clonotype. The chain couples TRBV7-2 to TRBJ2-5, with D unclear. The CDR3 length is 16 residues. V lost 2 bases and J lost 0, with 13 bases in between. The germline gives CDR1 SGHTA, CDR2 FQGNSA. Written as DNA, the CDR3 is TGTGCCAGCAGCTTATCCGGTTATGGGTACCAAGAGACCCAGTACTTC. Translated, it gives CASSLSGYGYQETQYF.

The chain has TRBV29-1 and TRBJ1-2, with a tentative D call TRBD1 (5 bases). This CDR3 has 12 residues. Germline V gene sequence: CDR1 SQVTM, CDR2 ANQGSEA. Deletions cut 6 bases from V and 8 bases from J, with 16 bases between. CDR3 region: CSVPSQGVGYTF. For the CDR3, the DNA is TGCAGCGTGCCATCCCAAGGGGTGGGCTACACCTTC.